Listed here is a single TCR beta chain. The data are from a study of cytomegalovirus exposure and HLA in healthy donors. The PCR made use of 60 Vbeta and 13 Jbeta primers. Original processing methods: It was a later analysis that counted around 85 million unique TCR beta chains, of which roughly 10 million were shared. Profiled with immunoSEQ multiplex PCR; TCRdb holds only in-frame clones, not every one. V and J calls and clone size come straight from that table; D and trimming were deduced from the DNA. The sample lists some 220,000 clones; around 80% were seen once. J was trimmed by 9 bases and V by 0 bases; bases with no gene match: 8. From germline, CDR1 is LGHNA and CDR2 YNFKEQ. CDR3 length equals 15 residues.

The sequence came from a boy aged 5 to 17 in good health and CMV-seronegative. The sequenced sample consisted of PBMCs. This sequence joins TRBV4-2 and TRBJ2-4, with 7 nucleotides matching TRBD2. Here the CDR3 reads CASSQDARGEGIQYF. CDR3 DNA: TGTGCCAGCAGCCAAGATGCGCGCGGGGAGGGCATTCAGTACTTC.